This T cell receptor (beta chain) appears in the sequencing data of a study of cytomegalovirus exposure and HLA in healthy donors. The primer mix had 60 Vbeta and 13 Jbeta primers. Profiled with immunoSEQ multiplex PCR; TCRdb holds only in-frame clones, not every one. The table has approximately 190,000 clones, roughly 76% seen once. The receptor was isolated from a man aged 40-55 years in good health and CMV-seropositive. Sequencing input: PBMCs.

The CDR3 bases are TGTGCCAGCAGCTTTGCGGGACCGGCTCTGGCTGAAGCTTTCTTT. Protein sequence: CASSFAGPALAEAFF. This sequence joins TRBV11-2 and TRBJ1-1, with D possibly being TRBD1 (5 bases). The CDR3 length is 15 residues. The V gene's germline CDR1 is SGHAT and CDR2 FQNNGV. Between the trimmed V and J ends, which lost 3 bases and 6 bases, there was a span of 17 bases.